Reported below is one T cell receptor (beta chain). As processed by the authors: Amplified reference gene primers provided the basis for estimating nucleated cell counts. Some clones are missing from TCRdb's copy, which holds only in-frame ones; the method was immunoSEQ multiplex PCR. V and J calls and clone size follow that table, whereas D and trimming were derived from the DNA. The table records roughly 100,000 clones, roughly 87% of them present only once. This sample stems from a study of blood T cell repertoires in COVID-19. Study context: Sites across the United States, Italy and Spain contributed samples from acute and convalescent COVID-19. The analysed material was cDNA or gDNA that came from T cells, B-cell-depleted T cells, or PBMCs.

The specimen sequenced was peripheral blood. This clonotype was obtained from a man aged 50-60 years in a cohort sampled during active COVID-19.

The CDR3, as DNA: TGTGCCAGTAGTCCCACACACATGAACACTGAAGCTTTCTTT. This translates into CASSPTHMNTEAFF. J is TRBJ1-1 and V is TRBV19; no definite D call. Trimming took 5 bases from V and 0 from J, leaving 10 bases between them. The germline CDR1 and CDR2 sequences are LNHDA and SQIVND (reference sequence). The length of the CDR3 is 14 residues. The full variable domain, its missing parts supplied by reference TRBV19 and TRBJ1-1, is DGGITQSPKYLFRKEGQNVTLSCEQNLNHDAMYWYRQDPGQGLRLIYYSQIVNDFQKGDIAEGYSVSREKKESFPLTVTSAQKNPTAFYLCASSPTHMNTEAFFGQGTRLTVV.